A selection of T cell receptor beta chains follows, all from one sample in a study of blood T cell repertoires in COVID-19. Some clones are missing from TCRdb's copy, which holds only in-frame ones; the method was immunoSEQ multiplex PCR. The data show around 88,000 clones, approximately 91% seen once. Sequencing was done on a sample of peripheral blood. These receptors were collected from a man aged 55 to 69 with acute or convalescent COVID-19. Both conserved end residues are part of each CDR3. The D gene is left open where the match is weak. Size is stated for part of the rows, as once, few or many counts, or as a class when the clone is expanded.

V: TRBV27; J: TRBJ2-3; size: .; D: .; CDR3: CASSFNRRDTQYF; DNA: TGTGCCAGCAGTTTCAACAGGCGAGATACGCAGTATTTT
V: TRBV12-5; J: TRBJ2-3; size: .; D: TRBD2; CDR3: CASGFFVGLAGGEGADTQYF; DNA: TGTGCTAGTGGTTTTTTTGTTGGTCTAGCGGGAGGTGAGGGGGCAGATACGCAGTATTTT
V: TRBV5-1; J: TRBJ2-5; size: once; D: .; CDR3: CASSSMYQETQYF; DNA: TGCGCCAGCAGCTCTATGTACCAAGAGACCCAGTACTTC
V: TRBV5-1; J: TRBJ1-1; size: .; D: TRBD1; CDR3: CASSFTGDTEAFF; DNA: TGCGCCAGCAGCTTCACAGGGGACACTGAAGCTTTCTTT
V: TRBV28; J: TRBJ2-2; size: once; D: TRBD2; CDR3: CASSFLTSGRDGELFF; DNA: TGTGCCAGCAGTTTTTTGACTAGCGGGAGGGACGGGGAGCTGTTTTTT
V: TRBV28; J: TRBJ2-7; size: .; D: .; CDR3: CASSFDAGVDEQYF; DNA: TGTGCCAGCAGTTTCGATGCAGGGGTGGACGAGCAGTACTTC
V: TRBV19; J: TRBJ1-5; size: .; D: TRBD1; CDR3: CASNNGHRGLSNQPQHF; DNA: TGTGCCAGTAACAATGGACACAGGGGGCTGAGCAATCAGCCCCAGCATTTT
V: TRBV7-2; J: TRBJ2-7; size: .; D: .; CDR3: CASSLVTAYEQYF; DNA: TGTGCCAGCAGCTTAGTGACAGCCTACGAGCAGTACTTC
V: TRBV30; J: TRBJ1-2; size: .; D: TRBD1; CDR3: CAWGLQGLRGYTF; DNA: TGTGCCTGGGGCTTACAGGGGCTCCGGGGCTACACCTTC
V: TRBV5-1; J: TRBJ2-3; size: .; D: TRBD1; CDR3: CASVRGHAGTDTQYF; DNA: TGCGCCAGCGTCAGGGGGCACGCCGGCACAGATACGCAGTATTTT
V: TRBV6-2/TRBV6-3; J: TRBJ2-7; size: .; D: .; CDR3: CASSHREGAYEQYF; DNA: TGTGCCAGCAGCCACAGAGAGGGGGCCTACGAGCAGTACTTC
V: TRBV10-3; J: TRBJ2-1; size: .; D: TRBD1; CDR3: CAISESGQGGGEQFF; DNA: TGTGCCATCAGTGAATCAGGACAGGGGGGAGGGGAGCAGTTCTTC
V: TRBV5-1; J: TRBJ2-5; size: .; D: .; CDR3: CASSLFGSETETQYF; DNA: TGCGCCAGCAGCTTGTTTGGTAGCGAAACAGAGACCCAGTACTTC
V: TRBV28; J: TRBJ2-2; size: .; D: TRBD1; CDR3: CASNVGGSVARAGELFF; DNA: TGTGCCAGCAACGTAGGGGGCTCCGTCGCCCGCGCCGGGGAGCTGTTTTTT
V: TRBV19; J: TRBJ2-7; size: .; D: TRBD2; CDR3: CASSIGREFEQYF; DNA: TGTGCCAGTAGTATCGGGAGGGAGTTTGAGCAGTACTTC
V: TRBV6-5; J: TRBJ1-6; size: .; D: TRBD1; CDR3: CASSSDRGLSPLHF; DNA: TGTGCCAGCAGCTCGGACAGGGGTTTATCACCCCTCCACTTT
V: TRBV6-5; J: TRBJ2-2; size: once; D: .; CDR3: CASSYSNTGELFF; DNA: TGTGCCAGCAGTTACAGCAACACCGGGGAGCTGTTTTTT
V: TRBV7-9; J: TRBJ2-5; size: .; D: .; CDR3: CASSLRVGETQYF; DNA: TGTGCCAGCAGCTTACGGGTTGGAGAGACCCAGTACTTC
V: TRBV11-2; J: TRBJ2-1; size: .; D: TRBD1; CDR3: CASSLAGGQGMWLGEQFF; DNA: TGTGCCAGCAGCTTAGCCGGTGGACAGGGGATGTGGTTGGGTGAGCAGTTCTTC
V: TRBV15; J: TRBJ2-3; size: .; D: TRBD2; CDR3: CATSRGSSGSADTQYF; DNA: TGTGCCACCAGCAGAGGGTCTAGCGGGAGCGCAGATACGCAGTATTTT
V: TRBV6-5; J: TRBJ2-7; size: .; D: .; CDR3: CASSYLTRSRHEQYF; DNA: TGTGCCAGCAGTTACCTGACTAGGAGTCGCCACGAGCAGTACTTC
V: TRBV6-5; J: TRBJ1-6; size: .; D: TRBD1; CDR3: CASSFEGGSRNSPLHF; DNA: TGTGCCAGCAGTTTCGAAGGGGGCTCGAGGAATTCACCCCTCCACTTT
V: TRBV5-1; J: TRBJ2-1; size: few; D: TRBD2; CDR3: CASSLFLAENNEQFF; DNA: TGCGCCAGCAGCTTGTTTCTAGCGGAAAACAATGAGCAGTTCTTC
V: TRBV6-5; J: TRBJ2-5; size: .; D: .; CDR3: CASSYEGARGQETQYF; DNA: TGTGCCAGCAGTTACGAGGGCGCTCGAGGCCAAGAGACCCAGTACTTC
V: TRBV2; J: TRBJ2-3; size: .; D: .; CDR3: CASSGRDWVTDTQYF; DNA: TGTGCCAGCAGTGGCCGGGACTGGGTCACAGATACGCAGTATTTT
V: TRBV30; J: TRBJ2-7; size: .; D: TRBD1; CDR3: CAWEGQGGYEQYF; DNA: TGTGCCTGGGAGGGACAGGGGGGTTACGAGCAGTACTTC
V: TRBV5-6; J: TRBJ2-3; size: .; D: TRBD1; CDR3: CASSFAQGATYTDTQYF; DNA: TGTGCCAGCAGCTTTGCACAGGGGGCGACTTACACAGATACGCAGTATTTT
V: TRBV19; J: TRBJ1-1; size: .; D: TRBD1; CDR3: CASSTRDRERAEAFF; DNA: TGTGCCAGTAGTACCCGGGACAGGGAAAGGGCTGAAGCTTTCTTT
V: TRBV29-1; J: TRBJ1-1; size: .; D: TRBD1; CDR3: CSVEGQGVTEAFF; DNA: TGCAGCGTTGAGGGACAGGGGGTCACTGAAGCTTTCTTT
V: TRBV19; J: TRBJ1-2; size: .; D: .; CDR3: CASSIITGSGYGYTF; DNA: TGTGCCAGTAGTATAATCACAGGGTCGGGCTATGGCTACACCTTC
V: TRBV6-5; J: TRBJ1-6; size: once; D: .; CDR3: CASSSGGGNSPLHF; DNA: TGTGCCAGCAGCTCCGGGGGTGGTAATTCACCCCTCCACTTT
V: TRBV9; J: TRBJ1-1; size: .; D: .; CDR3: CASKKGRTEAFF; DNA: TGTGCCAGCAAAAAGGGGAGGACTGAAGCTTTCTTT
V: TRBV14; J: TRBJ2-7; size: .; D: .; CDR3: CASSPRGHYEQYF; DNA: TGTGCCAGCAGCCCGCGGGGGCACTACGAGCAGTACTTC
V: TRBV27; J: TRBJ1-3; size: few; D: .; CDR3: CASSWAGGPGNTIYF; DNA: TGTGCCAGCAGTTGGGCGGGGGGGCCTGGAAACACCATATATTTT
V: TRBV5-4; J: TRBJ2-5; size: once; D: TRBD2; CDR3: CASSLETAGKETQYF; DNA: TGTGCCAGCAGCTTGGAAACAGCGGGAAAAGAGACCCAGTACTTC
V: TRBV19; J: TRBJ1-1; size: .; D: .; CDR3: CASSIGQGMNTEAFF; DNA: TGTGCCAGTAGTATTGGGCAGGGGATGAACACTGAAGCTTTCTTT
V: TRBV27; J: TRBJ1-1; size: .; D: .; CDR3: CASSFHRVGDTEAFF; DNA: TGTGCCAGCAGTTTCCACAGGGTCGGGGACACTGAAGCTTTCTTT
V: TRBV4-3; J: TRBJ1-4; size: .; D: TRBD1; CDR3: CASSQELGQGTSATNEKLFF; DNA: TGCGCCAGCAGCCAAGAGCTAGGACAGGGTACCTCTGCAACTAATGAAAAACTGTTTTTT
V: TRBV27; J: TRBJ2-7; size: few; D: TRBD2; CDR3: CASTFRAGVGEQYF; DNA: TGTGCCAGCACCTTTCGGGCGGGAGTGGGCGAGCAGTACTTC
V: TRBV28; J: TRBJ2-6; size: .; D: .; CDR3: CASSRSPGHSGANVLTF; DNA: TGTGCCAGCAGCCGGTCGCCAGGGCACTCTGGGGCCAACGTCCTGACTTTC
V: TRBV27; J: TRBJ1-1; size: .; D: .; CDR3: CASSSGGTEAFF; DNA: TGTGCCAGCAGTTCAGGAGGTACTGAAGCTTTCTTT
V: TRBV9; J: TRBJ2-7; size: .; D: TRBD2; CDR3: CASSIGAGGNPHEQYF; DNA: TGTGCCAGCAGCATAGGGGCGGGAGGGAACCCCCACGAGCAGTACTTC
V: TRBV19; J: TRBJ2-1; size: .; D: .; CDR3: CASSIVGSYNNEQFF; DNA: TGTGCCAGTAGTATAGTAGGTAGCTATAACAATGAGCAGTTCTTC